This TCR beta chain was sequenced in a study of T cell changes during pregnancy in multiple sclerosis. Clones were sequenced by immunoSEQ multiplex PCR, and TCRdb holds only the in-frame ones, with some missing. The table includes about 92,000 clones, roughly 90% detected once. The TCR comes from a female donor with multiple sclerosis, enrolled in a pregnancy study. Material: peripheral blood, obtained in the first trimester of pregnancy.

The CDR3 sequence is CSVEDQTAAVNYGYTF. DNA for the CDR3: TGCAGCGTTGAAGATCAGACGGCAGCGGTTAACTATGGCTACACCTTC. V gene TRBV29-1 combines with J gene TRBJ1-2; unclear D gene. Germline V lookup: CDR1 SQVTM, CDR2 ANQGSEA. Deletions cut 0 bases from V and 1 base from J, with 15 bases between. The CDR3 is made up of 16 amino acids.